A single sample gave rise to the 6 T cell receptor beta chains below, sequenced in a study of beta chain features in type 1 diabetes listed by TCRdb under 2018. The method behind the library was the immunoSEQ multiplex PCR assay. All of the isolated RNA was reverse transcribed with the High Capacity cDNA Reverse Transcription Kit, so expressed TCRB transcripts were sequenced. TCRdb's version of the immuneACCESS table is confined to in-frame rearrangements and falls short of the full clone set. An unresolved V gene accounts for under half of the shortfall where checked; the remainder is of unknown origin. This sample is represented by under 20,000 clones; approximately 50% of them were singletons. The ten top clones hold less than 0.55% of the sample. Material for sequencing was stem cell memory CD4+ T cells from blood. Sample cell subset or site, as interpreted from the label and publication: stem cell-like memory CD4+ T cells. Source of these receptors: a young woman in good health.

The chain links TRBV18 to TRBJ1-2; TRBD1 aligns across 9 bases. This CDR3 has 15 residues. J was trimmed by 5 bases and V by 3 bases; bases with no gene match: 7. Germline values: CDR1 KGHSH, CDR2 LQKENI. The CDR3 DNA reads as TGTGCCAGCTCACCTATACGGGACAGGGTGTATGGCTACACCTTC. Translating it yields CASSPIRDRVYGYTF.

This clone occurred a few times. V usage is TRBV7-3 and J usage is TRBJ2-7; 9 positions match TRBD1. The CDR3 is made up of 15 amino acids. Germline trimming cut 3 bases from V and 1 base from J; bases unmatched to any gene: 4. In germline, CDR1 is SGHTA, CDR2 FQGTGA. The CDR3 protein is CASSFGQGPSYEQYF. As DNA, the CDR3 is TGTGCCAGCAGCTTCGGACAGGGGCCATCCTACGAGCAGTACTTC.

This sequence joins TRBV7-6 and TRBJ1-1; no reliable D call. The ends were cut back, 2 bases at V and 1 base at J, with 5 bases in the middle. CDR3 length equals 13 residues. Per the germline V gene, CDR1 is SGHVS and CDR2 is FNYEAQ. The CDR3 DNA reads TGTGCCAGCAGCTTAATTCAGAACACTGAAGCTTTCTTT. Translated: CASSLIQNTEAFF.

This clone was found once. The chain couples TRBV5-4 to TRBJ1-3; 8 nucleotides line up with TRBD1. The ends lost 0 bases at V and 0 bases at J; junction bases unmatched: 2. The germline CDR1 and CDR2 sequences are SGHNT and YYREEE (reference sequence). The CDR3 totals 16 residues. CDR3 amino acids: CASSLAGQGSGNTIYF. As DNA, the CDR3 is TGTGCCAGCAGCTTGGCTGGACAGGGCTCTGGAAACACCATATATTTT.

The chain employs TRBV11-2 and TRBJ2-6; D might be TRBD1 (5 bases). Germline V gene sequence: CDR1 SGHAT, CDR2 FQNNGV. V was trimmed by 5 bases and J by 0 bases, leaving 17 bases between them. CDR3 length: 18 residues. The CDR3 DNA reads TGTGCCAGCAGCCCGGTCCAGGGTCCCAGCTCTGGGGCCAACGTCCTGACTTTC. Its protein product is CASSPVQGPSSGANVLTF.

CDR3 loop: CAIGGGLAAPDEQYF. DNA of the CDR3: TGTGCCATTGGGGGGGGGCTGGCGGCTCCTGACGAGCAGTACTTC. The chain employs TRBV10-3 and TRBJ2-7, with D maybe TRBD2 (7 bases). The germline CDR1 and CDR2 sequences are ENHRY and SYGVKD. The V gene lost 9 bases and the J gene lost 5 bases, with 23 bases spanning the gap. The CDR3 is 15 residues long.